Below, 25 T cell receptor beta chains from the same sample are listed, as sequenced in a study of tumor-infiltrating lymphocytes in primary liver carcinoma. Priming with a constant-region primer yielded TCR beta cDNA from 450 to 600 ng total RNA. The TCR beta library was amplified through three nested multiplex PCR rounds in a modified ARM-PCR procedure. Amplification in the first two PCR rounds was performed using TRBV1-TRBV30 forward primers and a C-beta reverse primer for around 11 cycles each. Via MiXCR, TCRdb re-called the multiplex PCR reads, giving one row per CDR3 protein. Counted here are 330,000 or so distinct CDR3 sequences, 65% occurring once; the ten biggest clones make up about 6.1%. The authors took blood RNA from unsorted whole blood and also extracted germline DNA. Sequencing was done on a sample of peripheral blood. These receptors were taken from a man aged 35 to 55 with primary liver carcinoma and hepatitis B virus infection.

As for this clonotype: Its ends do not fully match the called genes, so a read error is possible. V and J are TRBV11-3 and TRBJ1-1; D uncertain. CDR1 SGHNT and CDR2 YENEEA come from the germline V gene. There are 13 residues in the CDR3. CDR3 sequence reads: CASNLYANTEAFF. CDR3 nucleotide sequence: TGTGCTAGCAACTTATATGCGAACACTGAAGCTTTCTTT.

This clonotype showed up many times. V is TRBV6-6 and J is TRBJ2-6; 10 nucleotides align to TRBD1. With 7 bases clipped from V and 2 bases from J, the junction kept 17 bases outside the gene matches. From germline, CDR1 is MNHNY and CDR2 SVGAGI (reference sequence). The CDR3 sequence is 20 residues long. Here the CDR3 reads CASTTILSGTGVAGANVLTF. The DNA of the CDR3 is TGTGCCAGCACTACGATCCTATCCGGGACAGGGGTGGCTGGGGCCAACGTCCTGACTTTC.

In the case of this clonotype: One junction end disagrees with the germline gene, perhaps due to a read error. CDR3: CSVEHRPEETQYF. DNA for the CDR3: TGCAGTGTTGAACATCGCCCCGAAGAGACCCAGTACTTC. This chain links TRBV29-1 with TRBJ2-5; D gene uncertain. This CDR3 region has 13 residues. CDR1 and CDR2 from the germline V gene are SQVTM and ANQGSEA.

As for this clonotype: One base away lies a much larger clone, so this may be a sequencing read error. The chain has TRBV6-1 and TRBJ2-2; D not resolved. Looked up from germline, CDR1 is MNHNS and CDR2 is SASEGT. The CDR3 extends over 13 amino acids. CDR3 in amino acids: CASSELNIGELFF. The DNA for the CDR3 is TGTGCCAGCAGTGAACTAAACATCGGGGAGCTGTTTTTT.

In regard to this clonotype: Here the CDR3 omits its conserved ending phenylalanine or tryptophan, so a read error is the likely source. The gene calls are TRBV5-6 and TRBJ2-7; D is unclear. V lost 1 base and J 3 bases, leaving 11 bases between the germline ends. CDR1 is SGHDT and CDR2 is YYEEEE in the germline V gene. The CDR3 sequence is 14 residues long. In DNA form, the CDR3 reads TGTGCCAGCAGCTTGAGTCGGGTGGTCTACGAGCAGTACCTC. It is translated as CASSLSRVVYEQYL.

V and J are TRBV4-2 and TRBJ2-5, with 8 bases that match TRBD2. V dropped 4 bases and J dropped 5; count of bases not matched to a gene: 21. The CDR3 runs 19 residues. Germline V gives CDR1 LGHNA, CDR2 YNFKEQ. The CDR3 region is CASSPQIGQAGEGRETQYF. The CDR3 DNA follows: TGTGCCAGCAGCCCCCAGATCGGACAAGCGGGAGAAGGGCGGGAGACCCAGTACTTC.

On this clonotype: No DNA is shown, since the ends of the CDR3 on it are uncertain; the CDR3 is the one TCRdb lists. This chain links TRBV7-3 with TRBJ1-1. From its first to its last residue, the CDR3 has 14 amino acids. CDR1 is SGHTA, CDR2 FQGTGA, per germline. This chain's CDR3 is CASSQVGEGTEALF.

In regard to this clonotype: The junction shows a germline mismatch at one end, possibly a read error. The chain uses TRBV11-2 and TRBJ2-3, with 7 bases matching TRBD2. Germline lookup yields CDR1 SGHAT and CDR2 FQNNGV. This CDR3 spans 16 amino acids. The CDR3 reads CASRSRRLAGADTQYF. The DNA of the CDR3 is TGTGCAAGCAGATCAAGAAGGTTGGCGGGAGCTGATACGCAGTATTTT.

The V and J genes are TRBV4-2 and TRBJ2-7, with TRBD1 matching over 7 bases. This CDR3 is 14 amino acids long. The V segment lost 8 bases and the J segment 3 bases; nucleotides outside the gene matches: 10. Per the germline V gene, CDR1 is LGHNA and CDR2 is YNFKEQ. CDR3 loop: CASSPPGQNYEQYF. The CDR3 DNA is TGTGCCAGCTCACCTCCGGGACAGAACTACGAGCAGTACTTC.

Worth noting for this clonotype: A much larger clonotype is one base distant, so this may be a read error. The genes are TRBV6-6 and TRBJ2-7; weak D call: TRBD2 (5 bases). Germline V gene sequence: CDR1 MNHNY, CDR2 SVGAGI (reference sequence). The CDR3 is made up of 14 amino acids. V lost 5 bases, J lost 4 bases, and 15 bases lay in between. CDR3 bases: TGTGCCAGCAGTGCGGCGAGGGCTGTGTACGAGCAGTACTTC. Residues: CASSAARAVYEQYF.

Details on this clonotype: The junction and the germline gene differ at one end; a read error may be behind it. V usage is TRBV11-2 and J usage is TRBJ2-1, with D unresolved. CDR1 is SGHAT, CDR2 FQNNGV, per germline. The CDR3 is made up of 12 amino acids. CDR3 bases: TGTGCCAGCAGCTCCGACGACGATGAACAGTTCTTC. Its protein is CASSSDDDEQFF.

With respect to this clonotype: The junction shows a germline mismatch at one end, possibly a read error. The chain is built from TRBV6-5 and TRBJ2-7; the match to TRBD1 covers 9 bases. CDR3 length: 15 residues. CDR1 is MNHEY and CDR2 is SVGAGI in the germline V gene. The CDR3: CASTVGGTGSYDQYF. The CDR3 nucleotides read TGTGCCAGTACGGTAGGAGGGACAGGGTCCTACGACCAGTACTTC.

A remark on this clonotype: Because it lacks the conserved phenylalanine or tryptophan at the end, this CDR3 is likely a read error. The V call is TRBV6-5, the J call TRBJ1-2; D is perhaps TRBD1 (5 bases). Germline CDR1 and CDR2: MNHEY and SVGAGI. The ends were cut back, 7 bases at V and 7 bases at J, with 16 bases in the middle. The CDR3 contains 13 residues. CDR3 coding DNA: TGTGCCAGCAACAGGACTATGGGAAGTGGCTACACCATC. Protein: CASNRTMGSGYTI.

This clonotype was observed at least ten times. This chain joins TRBV10-3 and TRBJ2-5; D call uncertain. The CDR3 has 13 amino acids. CDR1 is ENHRY, CDR2 SYGVKD, per germline. With 2 bases removed from V and 7 bases from J, the gap between germline ends came to 11 bases. The CDR3 nucleotides read TGTGCCATCAGTGAGGGTGACTCGGCGACCCAGTACTTC. Residues: CAISEGDSATQYF.

Comments on this clonotype: Likely a read error: the CDR3 ends without its conserved phenylalanine or tryptophan. The chain joins TRBV5-5 to TRBJ1-5; D remains ambiguous. The CDR3 is 14 amino acids. The germline V gene encodes CDR1 SGHKS and CDR2 YYEKEE (reference sequence). V dropped 6 bases and J dropped 9 bases, with 19 bases sitting between them. Written as DNA, the CDR3 is TGTGCCAGCATCCAAGATATGGGTGTTGTGCCCCAGCATCTT. Residues: CASIQDMGVVPQHL.

Details on this clonotype: One end of the junction fails to match germline, which may point to a read error. The gene calls are TRBV6-6 and TRBJ1-6; D ambiguous. Germline CDR1 MNHNY, CDR2 SVGAGI (reference sequence). CDR3 length equals 17 residues. The DNA for the CDR3 is TGTGCCAGCAGTTACTCGGTTGGTACGGGAGAAAATTCACACCTCCACTTT. Translation: CASSYSVGTGENSHLHF.

A remark on this clonotype: The junction shows a germline mismatch at one end, possibly a read error. This rearrangement joins TRBV11-2 to TRBJ2-1; TRBD1 aligns across 9 bases. CDR3 size: 15 residues. Germline CDR1 is SGHAT and CDR2 is FQNNGV. DNA of the CDR3: TGTACCAGCAGCCACCGGGACAGGGATAACAATGAGCAGTTCTTC. Translated: CTSSHRDRDNNEQFF.

The chain combines TRBV6-6 with TRBJ2-4, with a weak D call TRBD2 (6 bases). This CDR3 has 13 residues. Germline CDR1 is MNHNY and CDR2 is SVGAGI (reference sequence). The germline V and J ends were trimmed by 7 bases and 3 bases, with 10 bases remaining between them. The CDR3 loop is CASTGGVKNIQYF. The DNA of the CDR3 is TGTGCCAGCACCGGGGGAGTCAAAAACATTCAGTACTTC.

As concerns this clonotype: The CDR3 does not end in the conserved phenylalanine or tryptophan, so this is likely a read error. V and J are TRBV11-2 and TRBJ2-7, with TRBD2 identical over 10 bases. CDR1 is SGHAT and CDR2 is FQNNGV in the germline V gene. The CDR3 length is 15 residues. CDR3: CASILAGTSVYEQYL. For the CDR3, the DNA is TGTGCCAGCATCTTAGCCGGGACTAGCGTCTACGAGCAGTACCTC.

As for this clonotype: A read error may be the cause here, since a much bigger clone is one base away. This rearrangement joins TRBV6-6 to TRBJ1-2, with a tentative D call TRBD1 (5 bases). Looked up from germline, CDR1 is MNHNY and CDR2 is SVGAGI (reference sequence). This CDR3 comprises 13 residues. V lost 8 bases and J 7 bases, leaving 17 bases between the germline ends. CDR3 DNA: TGTGCCAGCCAAGATAACAGGCATGGTGGCTACACCTTC. This translates into CASQDNRHGGYTF.

The chain joins TRBV12-3 or TRBV12-4 to TRBJ2-7; D gene unclear. The germline V and J ends were trimmed by 7 bases and 3 bases, with 7 bases remaining between them. The CDR3 runs 11 residues. CDR3 region: CASNLSYEQYF. The CDR3 DNA is TGTGCCAGCAATTTGAGCTACGAGCAGTACTTC.

This clonotype was recorded only once. This sequence may be a read error, since a much larger clone differs from it by one base. The chain couples TRBV4-1 to TRBJ2-5; possible D gene TRBD1, 5 bases. Germline V gene data show CDR1 as MGHRA and CDR2 as YSYEKL. CDR3 length: 15 residues. The CDR3 DNA sequence: TGCGCCAGCAGCCAATCCTGGCCAGGGAAAGAGATCCAGTACTTC. It specifies CASSQSWPGKEIQYF.

The chain links TRBV5-1 to TRBJ2-5; possible D gene TRBD1, 6 bases. V lost 4 bases and J lost 4, with 29 bases in between. The germline V gene encodes CDR1 SGHRS and CDR2 YFSETQ. The CDR3 loop spans 19 amino acids. The CDR3 sequence: CASSPNFQGPLGQGETQYF. In DNA, the CDR3 is TGCGCCAGCAGCCCAAACTTTCAGGGGCCCCTGGGCCAGGGAGAGACCCAGTACTTC.

Concerning this clonotype itself: The conserved closing phenylalanine or tryptophan is absent in this CDR3, likely reflecting a read error. This sequence joins TRBV11-2 and TRBJ2-7; D is perhaps TRBD1 (5 bases). This CDR3 is built from 12 residues. The V gene's germline CDR1 is SGHAT and CDR2 FQNNGV. Here the CDR3 DNA reads TGTGCCAACAGCTTTGATCAGGGATGGCAGTACATC. It translates to CANSFDQGWQYI.

Concerning this clonotype itself: A single base separates this from a much larger clone, so it may be a read error. The conserved phenylalanine or tryptophan normally closing the CDR3 is absent here, so this likely arose from a read error. The J gene is TRBJ2-7, the V gene TRBV6-2 or TRBV6-3; D uncertain. From germline, CDR1 is MNHEY and CDR2 SVGEGT. Trimming stripped 0 bases from V and 1 base from J, with 7 bases between. The CDR3 consists of 14 residues. CDR3 DNA sequence: TGTGCCAGCAGTTACTCAGGCCGGTCCTACGAGCAGTACCTC. Protein: CASSYSGRSYEQYL.